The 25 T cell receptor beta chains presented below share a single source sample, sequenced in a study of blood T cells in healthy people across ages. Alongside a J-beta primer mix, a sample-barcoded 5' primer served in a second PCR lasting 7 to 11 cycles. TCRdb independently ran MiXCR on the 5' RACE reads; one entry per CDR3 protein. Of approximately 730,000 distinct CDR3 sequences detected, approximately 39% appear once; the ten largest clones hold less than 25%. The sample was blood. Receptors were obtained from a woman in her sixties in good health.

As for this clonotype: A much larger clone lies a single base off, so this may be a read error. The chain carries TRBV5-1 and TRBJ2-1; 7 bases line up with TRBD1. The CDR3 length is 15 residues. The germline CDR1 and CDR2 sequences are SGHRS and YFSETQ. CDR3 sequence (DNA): TGCGCCAGCAGCTTGGGTGGGACAGTCTACGATGAGCAGTTCTTC. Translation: CASSLGGTVYDEQFF.

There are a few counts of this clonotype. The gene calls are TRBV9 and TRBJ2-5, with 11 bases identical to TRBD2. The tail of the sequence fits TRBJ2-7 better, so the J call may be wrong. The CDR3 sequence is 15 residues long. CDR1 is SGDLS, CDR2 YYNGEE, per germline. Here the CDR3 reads CASSPGLADRYEQYF. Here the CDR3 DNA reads TGTGCCAGCAGCCCGGGACTAGCGGACCGCTACGAGCAGTACTTC.

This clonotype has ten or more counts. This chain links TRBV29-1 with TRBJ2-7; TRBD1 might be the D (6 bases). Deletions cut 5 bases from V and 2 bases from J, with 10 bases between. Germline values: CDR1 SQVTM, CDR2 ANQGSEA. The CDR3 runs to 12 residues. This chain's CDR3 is CSVRGQTYEQYF. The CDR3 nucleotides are TGCAGCGTTCGCGGACAGACCTACGAGCAGTACTTC.

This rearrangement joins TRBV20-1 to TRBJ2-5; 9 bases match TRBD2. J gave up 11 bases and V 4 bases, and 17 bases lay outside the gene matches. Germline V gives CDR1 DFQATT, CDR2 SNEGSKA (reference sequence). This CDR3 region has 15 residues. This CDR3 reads CSATQREVPYNEQYF. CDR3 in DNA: TGCAGTGCTACCCAGCGGGAGGTCCCCTACAATGAGCAGTACTTC.

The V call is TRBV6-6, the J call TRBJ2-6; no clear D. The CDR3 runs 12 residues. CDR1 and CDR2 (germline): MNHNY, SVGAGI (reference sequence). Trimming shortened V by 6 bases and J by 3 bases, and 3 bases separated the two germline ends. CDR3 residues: CASRGGANVLTF. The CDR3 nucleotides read TGTGCCAGCAGGGGTGGGGCCAACGTCCTGACTTTC.

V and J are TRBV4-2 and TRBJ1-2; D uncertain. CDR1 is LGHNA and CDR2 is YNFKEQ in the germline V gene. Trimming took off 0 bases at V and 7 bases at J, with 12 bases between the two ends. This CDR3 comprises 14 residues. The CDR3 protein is CASSQEGQQSGYTF. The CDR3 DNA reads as TGTGCCAGCAGCCAAGAGGGTCAGCAAAGTGGCTACACCTTC.

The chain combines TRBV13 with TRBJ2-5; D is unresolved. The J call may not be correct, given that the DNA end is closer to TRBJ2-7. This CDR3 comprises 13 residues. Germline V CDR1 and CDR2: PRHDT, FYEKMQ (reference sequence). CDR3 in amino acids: CASSLERYSEQYF. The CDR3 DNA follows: TGTGCCAGCAGCTTAGAACGTTACAGCGAGCAGTACTTC.

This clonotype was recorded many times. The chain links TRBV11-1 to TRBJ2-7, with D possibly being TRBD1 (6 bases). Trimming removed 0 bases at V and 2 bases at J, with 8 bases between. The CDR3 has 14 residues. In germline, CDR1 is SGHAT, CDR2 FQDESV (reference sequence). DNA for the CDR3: TGTGCCAGCAGCTTAGCTCAGGGGACCTACGAGCAGTACTTC. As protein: CASSLAQGTYEQYF.

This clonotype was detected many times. CDR3 nucleotides: TGTGCCAGCAGCTTATTACAGGGGGCAGGGAAGACCCAGTACTTC. Its translation: CASSLLQGAGKTQYF. This chain uses TRBV7-2 with TRBJ2-5; 9 bases map to TRBD1. V shed 2 bases, J shed 6 bases, and the junction held 7 bases outside the gene matches. In germline, CDR1 is SGHTA, CDR2 FQGNSA. The CDR3 totals 15 residues.

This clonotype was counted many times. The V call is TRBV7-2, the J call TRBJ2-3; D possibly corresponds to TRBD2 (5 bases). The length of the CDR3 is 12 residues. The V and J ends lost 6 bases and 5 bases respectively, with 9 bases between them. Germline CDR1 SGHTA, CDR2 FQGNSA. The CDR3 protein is CASRLEGDTQYF. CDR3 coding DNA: TGTGCCAGCAGGCTTGAGGGAGATACGCAGTATTTT.

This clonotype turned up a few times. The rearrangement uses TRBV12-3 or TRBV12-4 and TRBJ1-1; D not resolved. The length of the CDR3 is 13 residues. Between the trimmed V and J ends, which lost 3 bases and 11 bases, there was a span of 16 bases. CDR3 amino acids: CASSLTGSSNAFF. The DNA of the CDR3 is TGTGCCAGCAGTTTGACGGGGAGTAGCAACGCTTTCTTT.

CDR3 sequence (DNA): TGTGCCAGCAGCCGTCCTAACGGGACCCCTCGGGAGCAGTTCTTC. Protein product: CASSRPNGTPREQFF. This chain links TRBV7-2 with TRBJ2-1; TRBD1 or TRBD2 may be the D gene (5 bases each). Germline assignment: CDR1 SGHTA and CDR2 FQGNSA. Trimming shortened V by 5 bases and J by 10 bases, and 21 bases separated the two germline ends. The CDR3 loop spans 15 amino acids. The complete variable domain, with remaining parts taken from reference TRBV7-2 and TRBJ2-1, reads GAGVSQSPSNKVTEKGKDVELRCDPISGHTALYWYRQSLGQGLEFLIYFQGNSAPDKSGLPSDRFSAERTGGSVSTLTIQRTQQEDSAVYLCASSRPNGTPREQFFGPGTRLTVL.

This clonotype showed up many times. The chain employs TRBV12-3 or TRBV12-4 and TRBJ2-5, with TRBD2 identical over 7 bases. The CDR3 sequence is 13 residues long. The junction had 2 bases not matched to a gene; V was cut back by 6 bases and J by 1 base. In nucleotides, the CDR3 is TGTGCCAGCAGGCCTAGCGGCCAAGAGACCCAGTACTTC. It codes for CASRPSGQETQYF.

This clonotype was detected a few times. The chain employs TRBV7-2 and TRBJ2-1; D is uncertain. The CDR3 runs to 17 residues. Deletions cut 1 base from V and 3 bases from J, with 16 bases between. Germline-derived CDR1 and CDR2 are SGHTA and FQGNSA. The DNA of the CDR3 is TGTGCCAGCAGCTTAGGCGTCGGCTCCATAGGCTACAATGAGCAGTTCTTC. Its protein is CASSLGVGSIGYNEQFF.

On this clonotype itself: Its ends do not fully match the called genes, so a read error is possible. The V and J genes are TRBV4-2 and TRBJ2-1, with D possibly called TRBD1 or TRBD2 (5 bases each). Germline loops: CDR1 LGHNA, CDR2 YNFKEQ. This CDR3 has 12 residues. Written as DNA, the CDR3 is TGTACCAGCAGCCAAGACGGGGCTGAGCAGTTCTTC. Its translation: CTSSQDGAEQFF.

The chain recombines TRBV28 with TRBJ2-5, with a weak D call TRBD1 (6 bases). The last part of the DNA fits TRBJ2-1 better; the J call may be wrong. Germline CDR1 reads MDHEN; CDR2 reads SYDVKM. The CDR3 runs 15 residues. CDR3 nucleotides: TGTGCCAGCAGTTCGGGGCAGGGGATTCAAGAGACCCAGTTCTTC. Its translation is CASSSGQGIQETQFF.

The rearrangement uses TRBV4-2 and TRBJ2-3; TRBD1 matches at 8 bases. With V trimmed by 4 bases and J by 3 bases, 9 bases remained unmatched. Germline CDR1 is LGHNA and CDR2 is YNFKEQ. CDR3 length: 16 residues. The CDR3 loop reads CASSRRTGSETDTQYF. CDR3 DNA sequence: TGTGCCAGCAGCCGCCGGACAGGGTCAGAGACAGATACGCAGTATTTT.

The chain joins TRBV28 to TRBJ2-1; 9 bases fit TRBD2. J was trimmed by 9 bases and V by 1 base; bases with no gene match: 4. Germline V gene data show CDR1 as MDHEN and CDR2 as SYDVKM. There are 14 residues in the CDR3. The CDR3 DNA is TGTGCCAGCAGTTTATCTAGCGGGGTCAGTGAGCAGTTCTTC. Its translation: CASSLSSGVSEQFF. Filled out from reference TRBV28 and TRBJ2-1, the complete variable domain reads DVKVTQSSRYLVKRTGEKVFLECVQDMDHENMFWYRQDPGLGLRLIYFSYDVKMKEKGDIPEGYSVSREKKERFSLILESASTNQTSMYLCASSLSSGVSEQFFGPGTRLTVL.

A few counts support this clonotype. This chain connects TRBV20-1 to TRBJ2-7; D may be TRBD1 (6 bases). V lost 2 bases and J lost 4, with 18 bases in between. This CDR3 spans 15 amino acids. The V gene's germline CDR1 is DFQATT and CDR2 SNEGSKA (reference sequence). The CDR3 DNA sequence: TGCAGTGCTAGACCTCTGAGGACAGAAACATACGAGCAGTACTTC. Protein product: CSARPLRTETYEQYF.

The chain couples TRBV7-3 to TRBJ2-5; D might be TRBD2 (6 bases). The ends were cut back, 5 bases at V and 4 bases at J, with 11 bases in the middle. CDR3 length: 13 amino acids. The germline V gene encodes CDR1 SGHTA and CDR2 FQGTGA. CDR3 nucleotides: TGTGCCAGCAGCCTTACTAGCTCAGAGACCCAGTACTTC. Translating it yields CASSLTSSETQYF. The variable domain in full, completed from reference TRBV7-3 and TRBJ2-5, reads GAGVSQTPSNKVTEKGKYVELRCDPISGHTALYWYRQSLGQGPEFLIYFQGTGAADDSGLPNDRFFAVRPEGSVSTLKIQRTERGDSAVYLCASSLTSSETQYFGPGTRLLVL.

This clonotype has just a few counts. CDR3 coding DNA: TGTGCCAGCAGCTTAGTGGGGCAAGCGCAGTATTTT. Its translation: CASSLVGQAQYF. The rearrangement links TRBV7-2 to TRBJ2-3, with D maybe TRBD1 (5 bases). Trimming removed 1 base at V and 10 bases at J, with 9 bases between. The V gene's germline CDR1 is SGHTA and CDR2 FQGNSA. The CDR3 extends over 12 amino acids. Combining the CDR3 with reference TRBV7-2 and TRBJ2-3 gives the whole variable domain GAGVSQSPSNKVTEKGKDVELRCDPISGHTALYWYRQSLGQGLEFLIYFQGNSAPDKSGLPSDRFSAERTGGSVSTLTIQRTQQEDSAVYLCASSLVGQAQYFGPGTRLTVL.

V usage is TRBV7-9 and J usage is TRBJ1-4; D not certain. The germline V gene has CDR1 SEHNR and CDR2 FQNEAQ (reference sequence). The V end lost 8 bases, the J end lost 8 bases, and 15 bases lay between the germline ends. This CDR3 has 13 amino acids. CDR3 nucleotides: TGTGCCAGCGCCTCTAAACGGGGAGAAAAACTGTTTTTT. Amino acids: CASASKRGEKLFF.

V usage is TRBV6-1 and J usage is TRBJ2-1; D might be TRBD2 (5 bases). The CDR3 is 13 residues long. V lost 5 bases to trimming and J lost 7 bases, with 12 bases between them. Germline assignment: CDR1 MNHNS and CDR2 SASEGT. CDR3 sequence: CASSSHGGNEQFF. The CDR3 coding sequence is TGTGCCAGCAGTTCCCACGGCGGGAATGAGCAGTTCTTC.

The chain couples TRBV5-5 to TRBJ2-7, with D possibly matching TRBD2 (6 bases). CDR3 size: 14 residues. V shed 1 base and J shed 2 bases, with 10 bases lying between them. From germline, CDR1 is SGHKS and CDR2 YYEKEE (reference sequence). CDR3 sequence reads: CASSLRRVPYEQYF. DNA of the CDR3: TGTGCCAGCAGCTTGCGGAGGGTACCCTACGAGCAGTACTTC.

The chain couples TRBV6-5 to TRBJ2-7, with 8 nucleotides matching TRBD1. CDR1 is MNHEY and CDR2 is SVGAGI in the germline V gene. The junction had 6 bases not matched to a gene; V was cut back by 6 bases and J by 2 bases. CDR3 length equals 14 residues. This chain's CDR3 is CASSRTGLTYEQYF. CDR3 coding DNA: TGTGCCAGCAGCCGGACAGGGCTAACCTACGAGCAGTACTTC.